This TCR beta chain appears in the sequencing data of a study of T cell repertoires in ileal Crohn's disease. At the level of the study: Around 40% were active smokers at surgery; median disease duration was 7.9 years.

Germline values: CDR1 SQVTM, CDR2 ANQGSEA. J lost 1 base, V lost 4 bases, and 9 bases had no gene match. CDR3 length: 15 residues. Patients were adults with ileal or ileocolonic Crohn's disease needing resection. About this clone: Its antigen is unidentified.

Around 490 nanograms of biopsy DNA per sample underwent TCRB immunosequencing. Assay: immunoSEQ multiplex PCR; the TCRdb copy retains only in-frame clones and omits some. The sample contains tens of thousands of clones, about three quarters of which appear only once. Broader study findings: Sorted CD8 T cells held more high-frequency clones than CD4.

The TCR was taken from an adult with Crohn's disease. Material: ileal tissue. This rearrangement joins TRBV29-1 to TRBJ1-2; 7 bases match TRBD1. CDR3 protein: CSVAARGANNYGYTF. The CDR3 DNA is TGCAGCGTTGCGGCCAGGGGGGCTAATAACTATGGCTACACCTTC.